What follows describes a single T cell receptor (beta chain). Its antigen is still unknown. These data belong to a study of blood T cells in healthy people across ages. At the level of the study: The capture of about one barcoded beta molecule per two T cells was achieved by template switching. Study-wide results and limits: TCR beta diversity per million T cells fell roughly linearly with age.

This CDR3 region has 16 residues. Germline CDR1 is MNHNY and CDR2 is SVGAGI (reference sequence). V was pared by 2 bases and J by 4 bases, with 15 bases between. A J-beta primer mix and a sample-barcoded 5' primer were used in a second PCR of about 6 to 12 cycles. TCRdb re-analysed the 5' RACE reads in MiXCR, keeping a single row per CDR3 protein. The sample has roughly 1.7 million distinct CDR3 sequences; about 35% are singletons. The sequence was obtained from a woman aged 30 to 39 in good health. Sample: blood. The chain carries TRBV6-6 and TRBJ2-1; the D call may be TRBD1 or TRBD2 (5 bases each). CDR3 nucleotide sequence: TGTGCCAGCAGTTACCCGAGAGGGAAGGGGTACAATGAGCAGTTCTTC. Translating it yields CASSYPRGKGYNEQFF.